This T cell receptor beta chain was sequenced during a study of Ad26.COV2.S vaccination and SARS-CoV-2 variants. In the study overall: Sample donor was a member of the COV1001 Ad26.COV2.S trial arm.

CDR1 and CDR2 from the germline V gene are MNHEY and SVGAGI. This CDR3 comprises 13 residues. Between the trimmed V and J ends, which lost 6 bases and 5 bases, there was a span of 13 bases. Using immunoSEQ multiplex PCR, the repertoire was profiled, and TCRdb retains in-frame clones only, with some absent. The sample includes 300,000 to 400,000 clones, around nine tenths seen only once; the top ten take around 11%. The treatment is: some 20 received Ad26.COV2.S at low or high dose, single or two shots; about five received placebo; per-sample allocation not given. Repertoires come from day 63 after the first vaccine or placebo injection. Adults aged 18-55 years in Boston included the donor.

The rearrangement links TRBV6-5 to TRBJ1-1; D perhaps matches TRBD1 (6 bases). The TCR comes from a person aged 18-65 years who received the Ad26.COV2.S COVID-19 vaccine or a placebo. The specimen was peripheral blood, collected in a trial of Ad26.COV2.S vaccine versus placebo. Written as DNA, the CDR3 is TGTGCCAGCAGGAGGGGGGTCGGGACTGAAGCTTTCTTT. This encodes CASRRGVGTEAFF.